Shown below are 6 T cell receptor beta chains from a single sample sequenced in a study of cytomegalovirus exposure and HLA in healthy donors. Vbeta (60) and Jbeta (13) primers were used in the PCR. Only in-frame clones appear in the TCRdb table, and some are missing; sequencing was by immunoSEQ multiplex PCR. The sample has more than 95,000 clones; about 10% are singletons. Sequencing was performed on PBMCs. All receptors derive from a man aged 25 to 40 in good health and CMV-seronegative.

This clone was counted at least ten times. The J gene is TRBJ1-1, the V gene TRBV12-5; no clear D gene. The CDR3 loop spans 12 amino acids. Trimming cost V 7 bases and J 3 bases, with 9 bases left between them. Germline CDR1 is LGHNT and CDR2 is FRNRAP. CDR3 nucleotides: TGTGCTAGTGCCTTATCTGACACTGAAGCTTTCTTT. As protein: CASALSDTEAFF.

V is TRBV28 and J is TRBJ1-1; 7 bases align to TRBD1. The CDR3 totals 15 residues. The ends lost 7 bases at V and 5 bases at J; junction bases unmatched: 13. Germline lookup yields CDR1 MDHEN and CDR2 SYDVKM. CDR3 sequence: CASNIGGALGTEAFF. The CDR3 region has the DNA TGTGCCAGCAATATAGGGGGCGCATTAGGGACTGAAGCTTTCTTT.

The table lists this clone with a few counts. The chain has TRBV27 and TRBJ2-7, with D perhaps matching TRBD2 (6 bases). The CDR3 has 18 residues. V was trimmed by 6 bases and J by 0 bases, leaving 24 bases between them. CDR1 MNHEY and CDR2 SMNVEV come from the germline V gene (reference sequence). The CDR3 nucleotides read TGTGCCAGCAGCCCGCGGGGTGGGGCGCGCGGGGCCTCCTACGAGCAGTACTTC. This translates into CASSPRGGARGASYEQYF.

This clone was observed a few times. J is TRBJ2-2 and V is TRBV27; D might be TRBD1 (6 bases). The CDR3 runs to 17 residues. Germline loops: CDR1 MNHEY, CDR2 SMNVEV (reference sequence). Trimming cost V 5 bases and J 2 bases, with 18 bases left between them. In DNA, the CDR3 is TGTGCCAGCAGTAAGAGCCCGGACAGCCCCAACACCGGGGAGCTGTTTTTT. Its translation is CASSKSPDSPNTGELFF.

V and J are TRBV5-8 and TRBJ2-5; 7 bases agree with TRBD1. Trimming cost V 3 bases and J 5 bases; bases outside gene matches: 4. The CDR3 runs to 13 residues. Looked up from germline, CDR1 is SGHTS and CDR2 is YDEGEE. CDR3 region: CASSSGQPETQYF. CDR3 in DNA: TGTGCCAGCAGCTCGGGACAGCCGGAGACCCAGTACTTC.

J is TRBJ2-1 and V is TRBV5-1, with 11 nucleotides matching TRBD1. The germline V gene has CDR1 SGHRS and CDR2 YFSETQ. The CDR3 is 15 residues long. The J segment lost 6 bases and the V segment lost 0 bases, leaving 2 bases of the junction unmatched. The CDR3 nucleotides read TGCGCCAGCAGCTTGGCCGGGACAGGGGGCAATGAGCAGTTCTTC. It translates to CASSLAGTGGNEQFF. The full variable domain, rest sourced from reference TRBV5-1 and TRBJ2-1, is KAGVTQTPRYLIKTRGQQVTLSCSPISGHRSVSWYQQTPGQGLQFLFEYFSETQRNKGNFPGRFSGRQFSNSRSEMNVSTLELGDSALYLCASSLAGTGGNEQFFGPGTRLTVL.